The present T cell receptor beta chain was sequenced within a study of beta chain features in type 1 diabetes. General observations from the study: Shorter TCRB CDR3s, moderately but significantly so, were found in Type 1 diabetes patients in all four CD4+ subsets. The analysis here could not establish whether HLA type shapes TCRB rearrangement.

Comment on this clone: Its cognate antigen is unknown.

Purities over 98% were achieved in all sorted populations. Per the germline V gene, CDR1 is WNHNN and CDR2 is SYGVQD (reference sequence). Trimming cost V 4 bases and J 6 bases; bases outside gene matches: 5. This CDR3 comprises 14 residues. Reverse transcribing all isolated RNA meant expressed TCRB transcripts were sequenced. Stem cell-like memory T cell samples yielded some 1 million reads on average. Clones were sequenced by immunoSEQ multiplex PCR, and TCRdb holds only the in-frame ones, with some missing. The sample shows about 23,000 clones, approximately 57% of them seen only once. The chain is built from TRBV10-1 and TRBJ2-1, with 8 bases fitting TRBD2. The material sequenced was stem cell memory CD4+ T cells from blood. This receptor was taken from a man younger than 35 with type 1 diabetes. DNA of the CDR3: TGCGCCAGCAGTGTTCGGGAGGGCCCCAATGAGCAGTTCTTC. Its translation: CASSVREGPNEQFF.